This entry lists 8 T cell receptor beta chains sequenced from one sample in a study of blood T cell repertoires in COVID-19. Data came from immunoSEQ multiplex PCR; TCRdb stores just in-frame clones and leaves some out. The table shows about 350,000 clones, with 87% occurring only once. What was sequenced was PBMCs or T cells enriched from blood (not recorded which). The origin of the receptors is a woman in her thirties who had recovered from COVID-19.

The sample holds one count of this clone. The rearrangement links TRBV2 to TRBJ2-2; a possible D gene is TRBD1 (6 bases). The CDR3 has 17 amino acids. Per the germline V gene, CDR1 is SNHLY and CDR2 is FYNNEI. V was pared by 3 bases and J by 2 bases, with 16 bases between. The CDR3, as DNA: TGTGCCAGCAGTGATCAGTTCAGGGGACCAAACACCGGGGAGCTGTTTTTT. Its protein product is CASSDQFRGPNTGELFF.

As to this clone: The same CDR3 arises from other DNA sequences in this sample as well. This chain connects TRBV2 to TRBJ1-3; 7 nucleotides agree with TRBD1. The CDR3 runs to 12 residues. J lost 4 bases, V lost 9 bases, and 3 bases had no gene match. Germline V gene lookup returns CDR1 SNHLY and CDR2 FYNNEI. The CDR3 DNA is TGTGCCAGTTCGGACAGGGGAAACACCATATATTTT. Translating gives CASSDRGNTIYF. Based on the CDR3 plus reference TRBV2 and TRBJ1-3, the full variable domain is EPEVTQTPSHQVTQMGQEVILRCVPISNHLYFYWYRQILGQKVEFLVSFYNNEISEKSEIFDDQFSVERPDGSNFTLKIRSTKLEDSAMYFCASSDRGNTIYFGEGSWLTVV.

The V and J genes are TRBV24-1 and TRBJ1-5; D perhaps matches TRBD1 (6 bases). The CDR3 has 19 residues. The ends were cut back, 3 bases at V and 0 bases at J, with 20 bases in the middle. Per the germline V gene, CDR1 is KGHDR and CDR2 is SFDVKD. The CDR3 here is CATSDTGGDRRYSNQPQHF. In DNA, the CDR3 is TGTGCCACCAGTGATACGGGCGGCGACAGGCGATATAGCAATCAGCCCCAGCATTTT.

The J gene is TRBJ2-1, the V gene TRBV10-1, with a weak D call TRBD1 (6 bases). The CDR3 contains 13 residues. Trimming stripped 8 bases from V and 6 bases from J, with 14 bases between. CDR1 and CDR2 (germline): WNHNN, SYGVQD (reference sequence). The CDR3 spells CASCSTGCNEQFF. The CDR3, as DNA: TGCGCCAGCTGTTCCACAGGGTGCAATGAGCAGTTCTTC.

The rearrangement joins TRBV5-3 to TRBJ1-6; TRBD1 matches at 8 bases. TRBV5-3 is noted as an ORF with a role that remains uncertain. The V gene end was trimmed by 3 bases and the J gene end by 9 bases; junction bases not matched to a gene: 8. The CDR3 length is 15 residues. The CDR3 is CARSSDGQGRSPLHF. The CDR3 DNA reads TGTGCCAGAAGCTCGGACGGACAGGGACGTTCACCCCTCCACTTT.

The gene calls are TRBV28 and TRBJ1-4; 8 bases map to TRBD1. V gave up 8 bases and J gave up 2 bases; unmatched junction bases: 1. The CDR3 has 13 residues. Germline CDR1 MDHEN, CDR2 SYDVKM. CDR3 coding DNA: TGTGCCAGCTGGGACAGGACTAATGAAAAACTGTTTTTT. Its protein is CASWDRTNEKLFF.

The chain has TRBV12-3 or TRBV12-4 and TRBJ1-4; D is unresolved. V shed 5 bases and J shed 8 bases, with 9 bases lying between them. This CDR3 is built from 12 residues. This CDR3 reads CASSPRKEKLFF. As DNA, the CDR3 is TGTGCCAGCAGTCCCAGGAAGGAAAAACTGTTTTTT.

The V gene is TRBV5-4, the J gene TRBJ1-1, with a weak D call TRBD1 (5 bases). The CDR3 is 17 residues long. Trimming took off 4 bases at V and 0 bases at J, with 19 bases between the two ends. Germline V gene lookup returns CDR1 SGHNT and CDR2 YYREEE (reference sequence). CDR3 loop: CASSLPTGGSMNTEAFF. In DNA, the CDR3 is TGTGCCAGCAGCCTGCCCACAGGTGGATCAATGAACACTGAAGCTTTCTTT.